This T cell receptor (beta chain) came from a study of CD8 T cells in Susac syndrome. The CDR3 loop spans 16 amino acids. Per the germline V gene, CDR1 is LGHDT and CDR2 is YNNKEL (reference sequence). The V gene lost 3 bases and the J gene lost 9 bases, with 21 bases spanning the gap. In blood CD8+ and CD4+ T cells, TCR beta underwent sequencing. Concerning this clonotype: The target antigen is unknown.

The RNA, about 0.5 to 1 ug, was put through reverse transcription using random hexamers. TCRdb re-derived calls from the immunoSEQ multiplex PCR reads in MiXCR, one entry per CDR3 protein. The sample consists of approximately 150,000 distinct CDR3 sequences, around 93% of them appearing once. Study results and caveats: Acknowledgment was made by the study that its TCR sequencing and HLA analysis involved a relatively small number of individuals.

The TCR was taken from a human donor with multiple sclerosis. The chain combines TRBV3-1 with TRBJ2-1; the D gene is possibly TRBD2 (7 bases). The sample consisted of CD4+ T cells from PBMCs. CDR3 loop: CASSQGSAGARGEQFF. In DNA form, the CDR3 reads TGTGCCAGCAGCCAGGGCAGTGCGGGGGCCAGGGGTGAGCAGTTCTTC.